A selection of T cell receptor beta chains follows, all from one sample in a study of naive and memory T cell subsets. TCRdb called the 5' RACE reads again in MiXCR, with one record for every CDR3 protein. The sample carries 55,000 to 65,000 distinct CDR3 sequences, around 8% recorded once. The receptors derive from a female donor in good health. The CDR3 runs from the conserved cysteine through the conserved F or W. The order of the fields is clone size, V gene, J gene, D gene, CDR3 protein, CDR3 DNA. D genes are given only for firm matches. For some rows the clone size is stated as once, few or many, or as a class when expanded; others skip it.

.	TRBV7-3	TRBJ1-1	.	CASSQGPLGSTEAFF	TGTGCCAGCAGCCAAGGGCCTCTTGGGAGCACTGAAGCTTTCTTT
few	TRBV29-1	TRBJ2-3	.	CSVEDYPPLGTDTQYF	TGCAGCGTTGAAGATTACCCACCTCTAGGCACAGATACGCAGTATTTT
few	TRBV6-1	TRBJ2-5	TRBD1	CASRAQGAVYQETQYF	TGTGCCAGCAGGGCGCAGGGGGCCGTGTACCAAGAGACCCAGTACTTC
few	TRBV6-6	TRBJ1-6	TRBD1	CASRRTGGSHNSPLHF	TGTGCCAGCAGGCGTACAGGGGGCTCCCATAATTCACCCCTCCACTTT
.	TRBV6-4	TRBJ2-3	TRBD2	CASSDLAGGPTDTQYF	TGTGCCAGCAGTGACTTGGCGGGGGGGCCCACAGATACGCAGTATTTT
few	TRBV9	TRBJ2-7	TRBD1	CASSVTGGAQQYF	TGTGCCAGCAGCGTCACAGGGGGCGCTCAGCAGTACTTC
few	TRBV10-3	TRBJ2-1	.	CAISELLGARNNEQFF	TGTGCCATCAGTGAGTTATTGGGGGCAAGGAACAATGAGCAGTTCTTC
many	TRBV5-1	TRBJ2-1	.	CASSLSSYNEQFF	TGCGCCAGCAGCTTGTCAAGTTACAATGAGCAGTTCTTC
few	TRBV5-1	TRBJ2-5	.	CASSFLVDETQYF	TGCGCCAGCAGCTTTTTGGTCGACGAGACCCAGTACTTC
.	TRBV3-1	TRBJ2-1	TRBD2	CASSQDGLAGVADEQFF	TGTGCCAGCAGCCAAGACGGACTAGCGGGGGTCGCCGATGAGCAGTTCTTC
few	TRBV6-5	TRBJ2-7	TRBD1	CASSYSTGAFEQYF	TGTGCCAGCAGTTACTCGACAGGGGCGTTCGAGCAGTACTTC
.	TRBV28	TRBJ2-2	.	CASRRTNTGELFF	TGTGCCAGCCGACGGACGAACACCGGGGAGCTGTTTTTT
few	TRBV10-3	TRBJ2-7	.	CAINKGPADEQYF	TGTGCCATCAACAAGGGCCCAGCCGACGAGCAGTACTTC
.	TRBV7-9	TRBJ1-3	.	CALWGGSGNTIYF	TGTGCCCTATGGGGAGGCTCTGGAAACACCATATATTTT
few	TRBV3-1	TRBJ2-7	.	CASSLLGGGRPDEQYF	TGTGCCAGCAGCCTCTTAGGGGGCGGGAGGCCGGACGAGCAGTACTTC
few	TRBV12-3/TRBV12-4	TRBJ2-5	.	CASTVGQETQYF	TGTGCCAGCACCGTGGGCCAAGAGACCCAGTACTTC
many	TRBV11-2	TRBJ2-6	.	CASSWGVWRGSGANVLTF	TGTGCCAGCAGCTGGGGCGTCTGGAGAGGCTCTGGGGCCAACGTCCTGACTTTC
few	TRBV3-1	TRBJ2-6	TRBD1	CASSWDRTSGANVLTF	TGTGCCAGCAGCTGGGACAGGACGTCTGGGGCCAACGTCCTGACTTTC
few	TRBV19	TRBJ1-5	.	CASSISRYSNQPQHF	TGTGCCAGTAGTATAAGCCGTTATAGCAATCAGCCCCAGCATTTT
few	TRBV4-2	TRBJ1-3	.	CASSQGTRGNTIYF	TGTGCCAGCAGCCAAGGGACCCGGGGAAACACCATATATTTT
few	TRBV28	TRBJ2-3	TRBD2	CASSALSGRAVADTQYF	TGTGCCAGCAGCGCTCTTAGCGGGAGGGCCGTGGCAGATACGCAGTATTTT
.	TRBV29-1	TRBJ2-7	TRBD2	CSGGLAAYEQYF	TGCAGCGGGGGACTAGCGGCCTACGAGCAGTACTTC
.	TRBV25-1	TRBJ2-1	.	CASSATGIYNEQFF	TGTGCCAGCAGTGCCACAGGGATTTACAATGAGCAGTTCTTC
few	TRBV7-3	TRBJ2-7	TRBD1	CASSLIVTGKQYF	TGTGCCAGCAGCTTAATCGTGACAGGGAAGCAGTACTTC
few	TRBV12-5	TRBJ2-1	TRBD2	CASGLVLWTRVTYNEQFF	TGTGCTAGTGGTTTGGTACTCTGGACTAGGGTCACCTACAATGAGCAGTTCTTC
many	TRBV28	TRBJ2-1	.	CASTDGGAVGSYNEQFF	TGTGCCAGCACCGATGGGGGAGCGGTTGGCTCCTACAATGAGCAGTTCTTC
.	TRBV7-4	TRBJ2-7	.	CASSLDPGPSYEQYF	TGTGCCAGCTCCTTAGACCCCGGCCCAAGCTACGAGCAGTACTTC
many	TRBV5-1	TRBJ2-7	.	CASSRDGAMREQYF	TGCGCCAGCAGCCGGGACGGAGCCATGAGGGAGCAGTACTTC
.	TRBV11-2	TRBJ2-1	.	CASSTTGLTSYNEQFF	TGTGCCAGCAGCACTACGGGACTTACCTCCTACAATGAGCAGTTCTTC